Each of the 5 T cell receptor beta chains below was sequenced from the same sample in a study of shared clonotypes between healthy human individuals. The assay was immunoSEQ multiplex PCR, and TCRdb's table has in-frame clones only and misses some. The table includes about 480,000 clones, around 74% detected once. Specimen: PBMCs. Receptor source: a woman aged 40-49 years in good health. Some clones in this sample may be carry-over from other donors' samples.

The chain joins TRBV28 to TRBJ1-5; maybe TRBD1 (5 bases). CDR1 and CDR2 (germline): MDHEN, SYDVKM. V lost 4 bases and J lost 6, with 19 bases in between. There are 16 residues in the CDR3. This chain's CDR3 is CASSSPVREMSQPQHF. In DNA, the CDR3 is TGTGCCAGCAGTTCCCCGGTCAGGGAGATGAGTCAGCCCCAGCATTTT. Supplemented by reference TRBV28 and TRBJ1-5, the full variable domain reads DVKVTQSSRYLVKRTGEKVFLECVQDMDHENMFWYRQDPGLGLRLIYFSYDVKMKEKGDIPEGYSVSREKKERFSLILESASTNQTSMYLCASSSPVREMSQPQHFGDGTRLSIL.

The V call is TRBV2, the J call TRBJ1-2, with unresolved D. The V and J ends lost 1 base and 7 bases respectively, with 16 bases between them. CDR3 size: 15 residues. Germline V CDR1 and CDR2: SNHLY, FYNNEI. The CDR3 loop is CASSEGIGNYGGYTF. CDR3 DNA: TGTGCCAGCAGTGAAGGTATCGGTAACTATGGTGGCTACACCTTC.

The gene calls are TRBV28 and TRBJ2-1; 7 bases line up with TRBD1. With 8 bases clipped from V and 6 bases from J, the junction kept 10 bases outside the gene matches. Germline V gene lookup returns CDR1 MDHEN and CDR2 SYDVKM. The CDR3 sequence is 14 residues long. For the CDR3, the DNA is TGTGCCAGCGGCCTTGCCTCAGGGGGCAATGAGCAGTTCTTC. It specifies CASGLASGGNEQFF. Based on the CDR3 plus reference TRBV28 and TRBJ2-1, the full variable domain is DVKVTQSSRYLVKRTGEKVFLECVQDMDHENMFWYRQDPGLGLRLIYFSYDVKMKEKGDIPEGYSVSREKKERFSLILESASTNQTSMYLCASGLASGGNEQFFGPGTRLTVL.

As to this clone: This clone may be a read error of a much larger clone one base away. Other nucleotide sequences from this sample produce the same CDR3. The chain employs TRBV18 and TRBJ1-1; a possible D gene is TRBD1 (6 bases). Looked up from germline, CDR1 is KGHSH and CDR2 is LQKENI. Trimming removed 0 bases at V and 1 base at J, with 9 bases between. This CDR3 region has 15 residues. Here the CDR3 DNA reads TGTGCCAGCTCACCACCGGGGGGGCAGAACACTGAAGCTTTCTTT. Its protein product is CASSPPGGQNTEAFF. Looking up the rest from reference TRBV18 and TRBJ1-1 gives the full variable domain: NAGVMQNPRHLVRRRGQEARLRCSPMKGHSHVYWYRQLPEEGLKFMVYLQKENIIDESGMPKERFSAEFPKEGPSILRIQQVVRGDSAAYFCASSPPGGQNTEAFFGQGTRLTVV.

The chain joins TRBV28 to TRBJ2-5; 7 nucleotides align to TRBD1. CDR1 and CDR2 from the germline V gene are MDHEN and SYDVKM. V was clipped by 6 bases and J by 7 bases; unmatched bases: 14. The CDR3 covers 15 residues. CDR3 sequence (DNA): TGTGCCAGCAGGGGTCATGGGGTGGCAGGGGGGACCCAGTACTTC. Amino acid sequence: CASRGHGVAGGTQYF.